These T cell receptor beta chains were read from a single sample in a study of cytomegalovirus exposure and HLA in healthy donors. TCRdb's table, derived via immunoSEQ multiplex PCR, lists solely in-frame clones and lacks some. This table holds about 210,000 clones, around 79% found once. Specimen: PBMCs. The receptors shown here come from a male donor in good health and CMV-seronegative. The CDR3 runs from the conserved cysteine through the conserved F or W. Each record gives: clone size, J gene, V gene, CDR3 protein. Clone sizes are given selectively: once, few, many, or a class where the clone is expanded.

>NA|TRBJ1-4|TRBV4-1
CASSQEGQREKLFF
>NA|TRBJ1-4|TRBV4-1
CASSQGRSGQGANEKLFF
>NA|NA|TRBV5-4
CASSPTSGVYEQYF
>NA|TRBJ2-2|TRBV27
CASWASGRRELFF
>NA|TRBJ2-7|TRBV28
CASSLNRGFYEQYF
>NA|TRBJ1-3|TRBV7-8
CASSHRGISSGNTIYF
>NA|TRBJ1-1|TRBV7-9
CASSLGDRGRNTEAFF
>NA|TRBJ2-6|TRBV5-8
CASSRGQGSSGANVLTF
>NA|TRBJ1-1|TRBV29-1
CSDRTGGITEAFF
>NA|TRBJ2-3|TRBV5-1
CASSQGITDTQYF
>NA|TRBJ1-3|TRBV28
CASSKTGSSGNTIYF
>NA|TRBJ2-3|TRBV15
CATSRIKDKDEDTQYF
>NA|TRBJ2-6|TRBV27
CASSSSGLAGGSGANVLTF
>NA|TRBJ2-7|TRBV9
CASSNRQGLGEQYF
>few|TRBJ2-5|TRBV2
CASRGTEYQETQYF
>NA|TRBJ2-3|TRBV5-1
CASSPGGGGADTQYF
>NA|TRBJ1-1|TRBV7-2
CASSPGRGDTEAFF
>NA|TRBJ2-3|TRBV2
CASRPLAGGIDTQYF
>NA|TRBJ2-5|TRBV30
CAWMRGGQETQYF
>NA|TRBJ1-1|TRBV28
CASSLLQGNAEAFF
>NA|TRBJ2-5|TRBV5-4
CASSLEEGTQYF
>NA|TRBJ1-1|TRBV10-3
CAISEVQGATTEAFF
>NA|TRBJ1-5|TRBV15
CATSRGTGNQPQHF
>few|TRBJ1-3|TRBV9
CASSVEDWSSGNTIYF
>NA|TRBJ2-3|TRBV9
CASSVVGDTQYF
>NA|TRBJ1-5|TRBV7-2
CASSLIDNQPQHF
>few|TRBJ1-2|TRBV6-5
CASSYNWEGYTF
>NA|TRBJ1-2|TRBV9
CASSVDPGQTRGGYTF
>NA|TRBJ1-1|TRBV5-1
CASSLDQREAFF
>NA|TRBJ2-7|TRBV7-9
CASSLGAGGNSYEQYF
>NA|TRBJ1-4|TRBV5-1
CASSARQGAGEKLFF
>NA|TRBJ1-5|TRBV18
CASSPRQGPQPQHF
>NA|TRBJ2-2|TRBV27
CASSLRRLPDGGELFF
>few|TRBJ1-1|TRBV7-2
CASSLTGQGGTEAFF
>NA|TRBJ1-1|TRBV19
CASSLNAGRTEAFF
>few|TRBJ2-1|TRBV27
CASSFSPGEQFF
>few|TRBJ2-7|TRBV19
CASSRTGPYYEQYF
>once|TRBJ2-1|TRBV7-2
CASSLARAEQFF
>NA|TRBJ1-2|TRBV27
CASSSRAMYGYTF
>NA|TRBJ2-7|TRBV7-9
CASSFETSGRPYEQYF
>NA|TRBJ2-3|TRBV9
CASSVPSGGKVTDTQYF
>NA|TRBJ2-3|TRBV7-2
CASSLENGSRNTQYF
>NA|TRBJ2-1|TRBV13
CASSLGLQGGDEQFF
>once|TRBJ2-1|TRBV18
CASSRTSGYNEQFF
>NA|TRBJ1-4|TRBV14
CASSQAGDRRLATNEKLFF
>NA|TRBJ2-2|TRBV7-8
CASSLSNPTGELFF
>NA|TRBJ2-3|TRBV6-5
CASRPSGRGTDTQYF
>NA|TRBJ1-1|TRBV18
CASSPVGGENTEAFF
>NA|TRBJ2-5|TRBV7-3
CASSFGGQETQYF
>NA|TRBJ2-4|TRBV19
CASGLSQGNIQYF